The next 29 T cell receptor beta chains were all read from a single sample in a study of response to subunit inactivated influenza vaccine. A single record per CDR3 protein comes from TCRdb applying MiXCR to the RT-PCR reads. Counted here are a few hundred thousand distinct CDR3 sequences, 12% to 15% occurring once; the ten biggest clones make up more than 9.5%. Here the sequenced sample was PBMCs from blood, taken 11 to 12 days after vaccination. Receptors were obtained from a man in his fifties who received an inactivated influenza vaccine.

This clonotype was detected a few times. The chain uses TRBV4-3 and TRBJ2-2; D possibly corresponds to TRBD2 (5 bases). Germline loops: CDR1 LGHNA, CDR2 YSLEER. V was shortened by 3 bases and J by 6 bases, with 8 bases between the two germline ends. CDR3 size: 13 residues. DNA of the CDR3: TGCGCCAGCAGCCAGTTCGGGGCCGGGGAGCTGTTTTTT. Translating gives CASSQFGAGELFF.

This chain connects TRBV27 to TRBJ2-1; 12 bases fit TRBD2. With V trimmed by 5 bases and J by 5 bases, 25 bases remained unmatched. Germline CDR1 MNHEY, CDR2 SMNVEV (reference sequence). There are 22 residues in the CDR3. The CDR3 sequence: CASSLSILTSGRIKLVHNEQFF. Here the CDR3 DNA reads TGTGCCAGCAGTCTGTCGATTTTGACTAGCGGGAGAATCAAGCTCGTGCACAATGAGCAGTTCTTC.

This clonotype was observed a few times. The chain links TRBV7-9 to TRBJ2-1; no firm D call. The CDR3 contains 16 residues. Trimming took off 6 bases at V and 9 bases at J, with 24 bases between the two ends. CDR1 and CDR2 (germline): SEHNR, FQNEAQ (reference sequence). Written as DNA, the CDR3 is TGTGCCAGCAGTTCATATGACGGGCTACACGGTGGTGAGCAGTTCTTC. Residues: CASSSYDGLHGGEQFF.

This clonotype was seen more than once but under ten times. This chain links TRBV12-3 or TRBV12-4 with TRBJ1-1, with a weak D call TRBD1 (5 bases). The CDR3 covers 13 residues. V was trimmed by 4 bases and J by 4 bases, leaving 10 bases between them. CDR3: CASSYGARTEAFF. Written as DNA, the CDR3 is TGTGCCAGCAGTTATGGGGCCCGCACTGAAGCTTTCTTT.

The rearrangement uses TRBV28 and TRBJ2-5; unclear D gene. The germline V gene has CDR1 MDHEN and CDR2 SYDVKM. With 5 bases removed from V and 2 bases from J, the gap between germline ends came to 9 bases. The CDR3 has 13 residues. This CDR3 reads CASSPPPQETQYF. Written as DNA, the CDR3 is TGTGCCAGCAGTCCGCCCCCTCAAGAGACCCAGTACTTC.

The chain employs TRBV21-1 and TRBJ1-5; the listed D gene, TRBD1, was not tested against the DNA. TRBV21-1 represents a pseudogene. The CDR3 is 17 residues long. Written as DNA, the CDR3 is TGTGCCAGCAGCAAAGCGGTGACAGGGCTTGGAAATCAGCCCCAGCATTTT. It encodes CASSKAVTGLGNQPQHF.

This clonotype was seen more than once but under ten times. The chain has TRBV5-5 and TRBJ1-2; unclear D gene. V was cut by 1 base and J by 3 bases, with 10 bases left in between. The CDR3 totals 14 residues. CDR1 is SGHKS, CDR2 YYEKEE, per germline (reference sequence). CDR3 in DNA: TGTGCCAGCAGCTTGTTGGCGGTAGACTATGGCTACACCTTC. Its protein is CASSLLAVDYGYTF.

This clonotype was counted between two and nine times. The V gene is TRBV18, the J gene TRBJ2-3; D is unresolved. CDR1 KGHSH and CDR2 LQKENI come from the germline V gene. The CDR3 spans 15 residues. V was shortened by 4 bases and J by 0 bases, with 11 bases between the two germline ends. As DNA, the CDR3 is TGTGCCAGCTCACTACAAACAACTAGCACAGATACGCAGTATTTT. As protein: CASSLQTTSTDTQYF.

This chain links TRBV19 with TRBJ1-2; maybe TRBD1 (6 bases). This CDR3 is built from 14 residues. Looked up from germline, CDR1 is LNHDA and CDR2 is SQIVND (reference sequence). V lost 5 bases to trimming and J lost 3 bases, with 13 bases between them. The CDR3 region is CASSRRGWDYGYTF. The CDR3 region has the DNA TGTGCCAGTAGTCGCAGGGGATGGGACTATGGCTACACCTTC.

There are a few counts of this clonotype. CDR3 nucleotides: TGCGCCAGCAGCTTGTCTACAAAGGATTACGAGCAGTACTTC. This translates into CASSLSTKDYEQYF. The rearrangement joins TRBV5-1 to TRBJ2-7; D is uncertain. This CDR3 contains 14 residues. With 1 base removed from V and 4 bases from J, the gap between germline ends came to 12 bases. CDR1 SGHRS and CDR2 YFSETQ come from the germline V gene.

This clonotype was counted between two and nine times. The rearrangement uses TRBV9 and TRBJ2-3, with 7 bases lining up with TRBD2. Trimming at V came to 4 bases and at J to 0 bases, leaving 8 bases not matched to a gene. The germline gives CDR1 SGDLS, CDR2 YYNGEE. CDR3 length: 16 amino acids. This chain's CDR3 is CASSPPGLTSTDTQYF. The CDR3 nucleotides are TGTGCCAGCAGCCCTCCGGGACTAACTAGCACAGATACGCAGTATTTT.

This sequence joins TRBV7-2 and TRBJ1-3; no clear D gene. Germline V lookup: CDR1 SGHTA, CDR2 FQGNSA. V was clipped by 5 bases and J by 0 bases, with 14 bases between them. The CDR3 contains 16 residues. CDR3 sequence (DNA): TGTGCCAGCAGCAACTCTCATGTGGGCTCTGGAAACACCATATATTTT. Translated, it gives CASSNSHVGSGNTIYF.

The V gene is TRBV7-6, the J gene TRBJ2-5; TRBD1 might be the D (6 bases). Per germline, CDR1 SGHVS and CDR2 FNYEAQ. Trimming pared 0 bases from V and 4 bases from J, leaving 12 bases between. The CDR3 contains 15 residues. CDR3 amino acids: CASSLAGDNGETQYF. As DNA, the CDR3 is TGTGCCAGCAGCTTAGCGGGGGACAACGGAGAGACCCAGTACTTC.

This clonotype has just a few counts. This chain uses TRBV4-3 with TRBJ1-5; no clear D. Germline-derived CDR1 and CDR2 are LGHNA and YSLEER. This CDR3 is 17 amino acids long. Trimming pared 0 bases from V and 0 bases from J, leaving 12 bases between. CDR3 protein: CASSQDLGVYSNQPQHF. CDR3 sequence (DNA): TGCGCCAGCAGCCAAGATTTAGGTGTTTATAGCAATCAGCCCCAGCATTTT.

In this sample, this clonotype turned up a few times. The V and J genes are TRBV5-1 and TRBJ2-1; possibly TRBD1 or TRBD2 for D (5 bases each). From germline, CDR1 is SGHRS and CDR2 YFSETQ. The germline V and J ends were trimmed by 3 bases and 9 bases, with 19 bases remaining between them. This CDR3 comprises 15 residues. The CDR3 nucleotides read TGCGCCAGCAGCTGGAGGTCTGGCGGTGGGGGTGAGCAGTTCTTC. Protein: CASSWRSGGGGEQFF.

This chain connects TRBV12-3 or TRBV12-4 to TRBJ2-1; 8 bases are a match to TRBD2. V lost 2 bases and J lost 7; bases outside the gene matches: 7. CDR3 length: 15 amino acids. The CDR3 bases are TGTGCCAGCAGTTTAAGGTCGGGGGGGAAAAATGAGCAGTTCTTC. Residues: CASSLRSGGKNEQFF.

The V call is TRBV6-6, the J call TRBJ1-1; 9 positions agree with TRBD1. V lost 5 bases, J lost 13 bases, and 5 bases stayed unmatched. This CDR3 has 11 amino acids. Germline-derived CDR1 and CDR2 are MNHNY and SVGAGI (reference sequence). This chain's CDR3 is CASSPGQGYFF. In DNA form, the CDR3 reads TGTGCCAGCAGTCCCGGACAGGGGTATTTCTTT.

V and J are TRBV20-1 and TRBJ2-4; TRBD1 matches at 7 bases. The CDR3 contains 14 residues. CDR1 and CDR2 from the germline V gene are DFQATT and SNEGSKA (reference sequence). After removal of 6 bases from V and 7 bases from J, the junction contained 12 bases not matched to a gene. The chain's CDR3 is CSASKGGVRNIQYF. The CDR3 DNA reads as TGCAGTGCCTCTAAAGGGGGCGTTAGGAACATTCAGTACTTC.

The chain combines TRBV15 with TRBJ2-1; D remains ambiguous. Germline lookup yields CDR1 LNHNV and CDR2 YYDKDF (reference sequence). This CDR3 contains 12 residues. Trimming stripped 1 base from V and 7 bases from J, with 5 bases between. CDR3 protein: CATSRVSNEQFF. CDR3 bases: TGTGCCACCAGCAGAGTTAGTAATGAGCAGTTCTTC. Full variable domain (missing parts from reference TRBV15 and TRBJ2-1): DAMVIQNPRYQVTQFGKPVTLSCSQTLNHNVMYWYQQKSSQAPKLLFHYYDKDFNNEADTPDNFQSRRPNTSFCFLDIRSPGLGDTAMYLCATSRVSNEQFFGPGTRLTVL.

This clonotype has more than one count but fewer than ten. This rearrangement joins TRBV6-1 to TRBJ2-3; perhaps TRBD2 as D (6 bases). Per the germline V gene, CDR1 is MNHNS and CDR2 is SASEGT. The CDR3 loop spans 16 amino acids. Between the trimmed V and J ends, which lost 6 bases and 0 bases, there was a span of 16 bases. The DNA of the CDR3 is TGTGCCAGCAGACCCGGGACTTGGGGAAGCACAGATACGCAGTATTTT. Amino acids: CASRPGTWGSTDTQYF.

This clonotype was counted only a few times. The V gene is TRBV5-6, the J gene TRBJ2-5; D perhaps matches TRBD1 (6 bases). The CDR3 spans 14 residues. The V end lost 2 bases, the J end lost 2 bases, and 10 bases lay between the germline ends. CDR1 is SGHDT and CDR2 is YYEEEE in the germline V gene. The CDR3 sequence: CASSFWDKQETQYF. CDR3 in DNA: TGTGCCAGCAGCTTTTGGGACAAACAAGAGACCCAGTACTTC.

Written as DNA, the CDR3 is TGTGCCAGCAGCCTACGCAGGGGGGTAGATACGCAGTATTTT. Protein: CASSLRRGVDTQYF. The chain links TRBV7-7 to TRBJ2-3; D is perhaps TRBD1 (7 bases). V was clipped by 5 bases and J by 5 bases, with 14 bases between them. The CDR3 loop spans 14 amino acids. Per the germline V gene, CDR1 is SSHAT and CDR2 is FNYEAQ (reference sequence).

CDR3 loop: CASSSLTGDGELFF. The CDR3 region has the DNA TGTGCCAGCAGTTCCCTCACAGGGGACGGGGAGCTGTTTTTT. The gene calls are TRBV12-3 or TRBV12-4 and TRBJ2-2; 7 bases are shared with TRBD1. V lost 4 bases and J lost 7; bases outside the gene matches: 6. The CDR3 extends over 14 amino acids.

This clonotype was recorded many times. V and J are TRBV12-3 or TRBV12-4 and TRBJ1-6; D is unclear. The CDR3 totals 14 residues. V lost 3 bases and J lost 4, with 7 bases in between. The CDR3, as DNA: TGTGCCAGCAGTTTTGGGCAGTATAATTCACCCCTCCACTTT. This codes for CASSFGQYNSPLHF.

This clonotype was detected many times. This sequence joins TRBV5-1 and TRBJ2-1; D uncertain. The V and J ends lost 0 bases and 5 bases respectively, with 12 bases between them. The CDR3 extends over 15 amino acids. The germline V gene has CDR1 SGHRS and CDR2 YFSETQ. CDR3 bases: TGCGCCAGCAGCTTGGGACACGGACGAGACAATGAGCAGTTCTTC. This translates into CASSLGHGRDNEQFF.

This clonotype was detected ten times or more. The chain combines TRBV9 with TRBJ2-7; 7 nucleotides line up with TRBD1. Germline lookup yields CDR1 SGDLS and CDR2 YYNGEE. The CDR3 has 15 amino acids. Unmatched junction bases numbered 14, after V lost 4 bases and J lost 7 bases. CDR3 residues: CASSPRQGGFEEQYF. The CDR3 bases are TGTGCCAGCAGCCCCCGACAGGGCGGTTTTGAAGAGCAGTACTTC.

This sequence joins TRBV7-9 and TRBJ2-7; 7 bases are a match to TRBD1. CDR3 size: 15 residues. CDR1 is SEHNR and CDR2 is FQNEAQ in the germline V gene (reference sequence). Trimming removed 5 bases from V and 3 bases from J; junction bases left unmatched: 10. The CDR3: CASSHKQGPGYEQYF. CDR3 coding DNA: TGTGCCAGCAGCCACAAACAGGGGCCGGGCTACGAGCAGTACTTC.

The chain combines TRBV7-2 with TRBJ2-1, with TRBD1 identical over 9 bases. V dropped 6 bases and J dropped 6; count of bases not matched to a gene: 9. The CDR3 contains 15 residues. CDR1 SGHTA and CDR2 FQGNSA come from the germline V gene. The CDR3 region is CASSRGTGFFNEQFF. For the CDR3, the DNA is TGTGCCAGCAGTCGTGGGACAGGGTTTTTCAATGAGCAGTTCTTC.

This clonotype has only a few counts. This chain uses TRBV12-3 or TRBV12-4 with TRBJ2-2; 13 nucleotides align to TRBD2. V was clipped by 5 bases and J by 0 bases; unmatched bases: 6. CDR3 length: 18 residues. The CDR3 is CASSPRLAGGSNTGELFF. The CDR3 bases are TGTGCCAGCAGTCCAAGACTAGCGGGAGGATCGAACACCGGGGAGCTGTTTTTT.